Following are 31 T cell receptor beta chains from one sample sequenced in a study of cytomegalovirus exposure and HLA in healthy donors. Both 60 Vbeta primers and 13 Jbeta primers went into the PCR. Generated by immunoSEQ multiplex PCR, the TCRdb table keeps only in-frame clones and is missing some. The table shows fewer than 150,000 clones, with approximately 62% occurring only once. Sequencing input: PBMCs. These receptors were obtained from a human donor in good health.

The gene calls are TRBV27 and TRBJ2-5, with D perhaps TRBD2 (5 bases). CDR1 is MNHEY, CDR2 SMNVEV, per germline (reference sequence). The V end lost 2 bases, the J end lost 2 bases, and 27 bases lay between the germline ends. The CDR3 runs 20 residues. CDR3 coding DNA: TGTGCCAGCAGTTTACTCCCGTGGCTCAGAGTCGGACTCGCTCAAGAGACCCAGTACTTC. Translation gives CASSLLPWLRVGLAQETQYF.

This clone turned up a few times. The chain links TRBV5-5 to TRBJ2-7; 13 bases are a match to TRBD2. The CDR3 contains 15 residues. Trimming removed 5 bases from V and 2 bases from J; junction bases left unmatched: 4. The germline V gene encodes CDR1 SGHKS and CDR2 YYEKEE (reference sequence). This CDR3 is CASRVGLAGAYEQYF. The CDR3, as DNA: TGTGCCAGCAGGGTAGGACTAGCGGGAGCCTACGAGCAGTACTTC.

The chain combines TRBV11-2 with TRBJ1-1, with 7 bases that match TRBD1. Trimming cost V 3 bases and J 4 bases; bases outside gene matches: 5. CDR1 and CDR2 from the germline V gene are SGHAT and FQNNGV. This CDR3 comprises 14 residues. The CDR3 is CASSFTGVGTEAFF. CDR3 DNA sequence: TGTGCCAGCAGCTTTACAGGGGTGGGCACTGAAGCTTTCTTT.

The chain employs TRBV18 and TRBJ2-1; no clear D. Germline values: CDR1 KGHSH, CDR2 LQKENI. Between the trimmed V and J ends, which lost 5 bases and 7 bases, there was a span of 6 bases. The CDR3 covers 11 residues. The CDR3 DNA reads TGTGCCAGCTCAGGAGAGAATGAGCAGTTCTTC. Translating gives CASSGENEQFF.

The chain uses TRBV7-9 and TRBJ2-1; no firm D call. This CDR3 region has 14 residues. V lost 3 bases and J 10 bases, leaving 16 bases between the germline ends. The germline gives CDR1 SEHNR, CDR2 FQNEAQ (reference sequence). The CDR3: CASSLQEPVKEQFF. The CDR3 coding sequence is TGTGCCAGCAGCTTGCAGGAACCCGTAAAAGAGCAGTTCTTC.

The CDR3 loop reads CASSIRTGILSNEQYF. In DNA form, the CDR3 reads TGTGCCAGTAGTATCCGGACAGGGATCCTTAGCAACGAGCAGTACTTC. The J gene is TRBJ2-7, the V gene TRBV19, with 8 bases identical to TRBD1. J lost 5 bases, V lost 3 bases, and 12 bases had no gene match. The CDR3 totals 16 residues. CDR1 is LNHDA, CDR2 SQIVND, per germline (reference sequence). Based on the CDR3 plus reference TRBV19 and TRBJ2-7, the full variable domain is DGGITQSPKYLFRKEGQNVTLSCEQNLNHDAMYWYRQDPGQGLRLIYYSQIVNDFQKGDIAEGYSVSREKKESFPLTVTSAQKNPTAFYLCASSIRTGILSNEQYFGPGTRLTVT.

J is TRBJ2-7 and V is TRBV15, with D possibly matching TRBD1 (6 bases). With 1 base removed from V and 2 bases from J, the gap between germline ends came to 24 bases. This CDR3 has 19 residues. Germline V gene sequence: CDR1 LNHNV, CDR2 YYDKDF (reference sequence). This chain's CDR3 is CATSRGRGARIATTYEQYF. DNA of the CDR3: TGTGCCACCAGCAGAGGCAGGGGCGCTCGGATAGCGACTACCTACGAGCAGTACTTC.

The CDR3 loop reads CASSRGQGGSYEQYF. The CDR3 nucleotides read TGTGCCAGCAGTCGAGGACAGGGAGGGTCCTACGAGCAGTACTTC. The chain carries TRBV9 and TRBJ2-7; D may be TRBD1 (8 bases). Trimming took off 5 bases at V and 1 base at J, with 16 bases between the two ends. The CDR3 has 15 amino acids. From germline, CDR1 is SGDLS and CDR2 YYNGEE.

The chain employs TRBV11-3 and TRBJ2-3; maybe TRBD1 (6 bases). The germline gives CDR1 SGHNT, CDR2 YENEEA. This CDR3 contains 16 residues. V dropped 5 bases and J dropped 0 bases, with 15 bases sitting between them. CDR3 region: CASSDMDRASTDTQYF. The CDR3 DNA is TGTGCCAGCAGCGACATGGACAGAGCTAGCACAGATACGCAGTATTTT.

The V gene is TRBV18, the J gene TRBJ2-5, with D perhaps TRBD2 (5 bases). V was trimmed by 4 bases and J by 1 base, leaving 13 bases between them. Per the germline V gene, CDR1 is KGHSH and CDR2 is LQKENI. This CDR3 spans 15 amino acids. CDR3 coding DNA: TGTGCCAGCTCACAGACTGGCGGAGGCCAAGAGACCCAGTACTTC. Amino acids: CASSQTGGGQETQYF. The full variable domain, its missing parts supplied by reference TRBV18 and TRBJ2-5, is NAGVMQNPRHLVRRRGQEARLRCSPMKGHSHVYWYRQLPEEGLKFMVYLQKENIIDESGMPKERFSAEFPKEGPSILRIQQVVRGDSAAYFCASSQTGGGQETQYFGPGTRLLVL.

The chain recombines TRBV18 with TRBJ2-3, with D possibly TRBD1 on 6 matching bases. CDR3 length equals 16 residues. V was clipped by 4 bases and J by 5 bases, with 19 bases between them. Germline V gives CDR1 KGHSH, CDR2 LQKENI. The CDR3 here is CASSRESGAPKDTQYF. CDR3 sequence (DNA): TGTGCCAGCTCACGTGAATCAGGGGCTCCCAAAGATACGCAGTATTTT. Using reference TRBV18 and TRBJ2-3 for the parts outside the CDR3, the full variable domain is NAGVMQNPRHLVRRRGQEARLRCSPMKGHSHVYWYRQLPEEGLKFMVYLQKENIIDESGMPKERFSAEFPKEGPSILRIQQVVRGDSAAYFCASSRESGAPKDTQYFGPGTRLTVL.

Here the CDR3 reads CASSSGLVTYEQFF. In DNA form, the CDR3 reads TGTGCCAGCAGCTCCGGACTAGTCACCTATGAGCAGTTCTTC. J is TRBJ2-1 and V is TRBV9, with 7 bases identical to TRBD2. The CDR3 loop spans 14 amino acids. CDR1 is SGDLS and CDR2 is YYNGEE in the germline V gene. Trimming cost V 4 bases and J 8 bases; bases outside gene matches: 9. Full variable domain (rest looked up from reference TRBV9 and TRBJ2-1): DSGVTQTPKHLITATGQRVTLRCSPRSGDLSVYWYQQSLDQGLQFLIQYYNGEERAKGNILERFSAQQFPDLHSELNLSSLELGDSALYFCASSSGLVTYEQFFGPGTRLTVL.

CDR3 nucleotides: TGCGCCAGCAGCTTGGGGGCTAACAATCCGCGGCAGTACTTC. This codes for CASSLGANNPRQYF. The chain has TRBV5-1 and TRBJ2-7; no reliable D call. The CDR3 is made up of 14 amino acids. The germline CDR1 and CDR2 sequences are SGHRS and YFSETQ. With 0 bases removed from V and 9 bases from J, the gap between germline ends came to 16 bases. The variable domain in full, completed from reference TRBV5-1 and TRBJ2-7, reads KAGVTQTPRYLIKTRGQQVTLSCSPISGHRSVSWYQQTPGQGLQFLFEYFSETQRNKGNFPGRFSGRQFSNSRSEMNVSTLELGDSALYLCASSLGANNPRQYFGPGTRLTVT.

This clone was recorded a few times. J is TRBJ1-2 and V is TRBV13, with a tentative D call TRBD1 (6 bases). Germline lookup yields CDR1 PRHDT and CDR2 FYEKMQ (reference sequence). The CDR3 runs to 14 residues. The V end was cut by 3 bases, the J end by 7 bases, with 15 bases between. The CDR3 DNA reads as TGTGCCAGCAGCTTGGACAGTGGTGGTCTTGGCTACACCTTC. Amino acid sequence: CASSLDSGGLGYTF. Full variable domain (missing parts from reference TRBV13 and TRBJ1-2): AAGVIQSPRHLIKEKRETATLKCYPIPRHDTVYWYQQGPGQDPQFLISFYEKMQSDKGSIPDRFSAQQFSDYHSELNMSSLELGDSALYFCASSLDSGGLGYTFGSGTRLTVV.

The chain couples TRBV5-1 to TRBJ2-2; no definite D call. CDR3 length: 14 amino acids. CDR1 and CDR2 (germline): SGHRS, YFSETQ. V was cut by 0 bases and J by 1 base, with 4 bases left in between. The CDR3 nucleotides read TGCGCCAGCAGCTTGGACAAGAACACCGGGGAGCTGTTTTTT. Protein product: CASSLDKNTGELFF.

This clone has a handful of counts. This chain links TRBV11-2 with TRBJ2-5, with a possible D match to TRBD1 (5 bases). CDR1 is SGHAT, CDR2 FQNNGV, per germline. V lost 2 bases and J 1 base, leaving 8 bases between the germline ends. CDR3 size: 14 residues. For the CDR3, the DNA is TGTGCCAGCAGCTTACTCAGGGCCCAAGAGACCCAGTACTTC. Amino acids: CASSLLRAQETQYF.

This chain joins TRBV29-1 and TRBJ1-3, with D possibly being TRBD1 (5 bases). The CDR3 length is 13 residues. V lost 3 bases to trimming and J lost 1 base, with 7 bases between them. Germline-derived CDR1 and CDR2 are SQVTM and ANQGSEA. CDR3 residues: CSVDQGSGNTIYF. DNA of the CDR3: TGCAGCGTTGATCAGGGTTCTGGAAACACCATATATTTT.

The V gene is TRBV19, the J gene TRBJ2-7, with TRBD1 identical over 9 bases. The CDR3 loop spans 14 amino acids. Germline V CDR1 and CDR2: LNHDA, SQIVND (reference sequence). With V trimmed by 3 bases and J by 5 bases, 5 bases remained unmatched. The CDR3 DNA follows: TGTGCCAGTAGTATGTTACAGGGGGCGGACGAGCAGTACTTC. Its translation is CASSMLQGADEQYF.

This clone was counted only a few times. V usage is TRBV9 and J usage is TRBJ2-1; TRBD2 matches 11 bases. V shed 1 base and J 10 bases; nucleotides not matched to a gene: 7. This CDR3 has 15 amino acids. CDR1 is SGDLS and CDR2 is YYNGEE in the germline V gene. DNA of the CDR3: TGTGCCAGCAGCGTAAAACTAGCGGGAGTTCCCGAGCAGTTCTTC. Protein product: CASSVKLAGVPEQFF.

This clone was counted a few times. This chain links TRBV7-8 with TRBJ2-7; 7 bases map to TRBD2. Unmatched junction bases numbered 2, after V lost 1 base and J lost 2 bases. CDR1 and CDR2 from the germline V gene are SGHVS and FQNEAQ. The CDR3 consists of 14 residues. The CDR3 reads CASSLEAGPYEQYF. In nucleotides, the CDR3 is TGTGCCAGCAGCTTAGAAGCGGGACCCTACGAGCAGTACTTC.

This chain uses TRBV5-4 with TRBJ2-5; no clear D gene. The germline V and J ends were trimmed by 4 bases and 1 base, with 17 bases remaining between them. This CDR3 contains 16 residues. Per the germline V gene, CDR1 is SGHNT and CDR2 is YYREEE (reference sequence). The DNA of the CDR3 is TGTGCCAGCAGCGTTAGACTCACCACTTCCCAAGAGACCCAGTACTTC. The encoded protein is CASSVRLTTSQETQYF.

This clone was counted only a few times. The chain joins TRBV19 to TRBJ2-7; TRBD1 matches 7 bases. Unmatched junction bases numbered 11, after V lost 6 bases and J lost 3 bases. Per the germline V gene, CDR1 is LNHDA and CDR2 is SQIVND (reference sequence). This CDR3 region has 15 residues. This CDR3 is CASRSVGQTGYEQYF. The CDR3 bases are TGTGCCAGTAGATCAGTGGGACAGACCGGCTACGAGCAGTACTTC.

The CDR3 loop is CASSQAAGVTDTQYF. DNA for the CDR3: TGTGCCAGCAGCCAAGCTGCGGGAGTAACAGATACGCAGTATTTT. The chain combines TRBV14 with TRBJ2-3; 7 nucleotides line up with TRBD2. Germline loops: CDR1 SGHDN, CDR2 FVKESK. There are 15 residues in the CDR3. Trimming removed 1 base from V and 3 bases from J; junction bases left unmatched: 4.

This chain uses TRBV27 with TRBJ2-3; tentatively, D is TRBD2 (7 bases). The CDR3 is 17 residues long. Germline lookup yields CDR1 MNHEY and CDR2 SMNVEV (reference sequence). Trimming pared 0 bases from V and 4 bases from J, leaving 17 bases between. Written as DNA, the CDR3 is TGTGCCAGCAGTTTATCCGGGGGGCTTGCATTGCCAGATACGCAGTATTTT. This sequence encodes CASSLSGGLALPDTQYF.

The table lists this clone with a count of one. The chain links TRBV11-3 to TRBJ2-1, with 7 bases aligning to TRBD2. V shed 3 bases and J 11 bases; nucleotides not matched to a gene: 16. The CDR3 consists of 16 residues. Per germline, CDR1 SGHNT and CDR2 YENEEA. The CDR3 loop reads CASSFPGEGLRPKQFF. CDR3 sequence (DNA): TGTGCCAGCAGCTTCCCGGGGGAGGGCCTCCGCCCGAAGCAGTTCTTC.

The rearrangement joins TRBV9 to TRBJ2-5, with TRBD2 matching 13 bases. V lost 4 bases to trimming and J lost 5 bases; unmatched junction nucleotides: 8. CDR1 and CDR2 (germline): SGDLS, YYNGEE. CDR3 size: 16 residues. CDR3 in amino acids: CASSFGLAGAKETQYF. Written as DNA, the CDR3 is TGTGCCAGCAGCTTCGGACTAGCGGGAGCAAAGGAGACCCAGTACTTC. The variable domain in full, completed from reference TRBV9 and TRBJ2-5, reads DSGVTQTPKHLITATGQRVTLRCSPRSGDLSVYWYQQSLDQGLQFLIQYYNGEERAKGNILERFSAQQFPDLHSELNLSSLELGDSALYFCASSFGLAGAKETQYFGPGTRLLVL.

This clone was observed a handful of times. This rearrangement joins TRBV19 to TRBJ2-7; TRBD1 matches at 9 bases. Unmatched junction bases numbered 12, after V lost 3 bases and J lost 6 bases. The CDR3 runs 16 residues. The germline V gene has CDR1 LNHDA and CDR2 SQIVND (reference sequence). The CDR3 DNA is TGTGCCAGTAGTATCTCCTTGTTGGACAGGGGTGTCGAGCAGTACTTC. Amino acid sequence: CASSISLLDRGVEQYF.

The chain employs TRBV27 and TRBJ1-5; D is possibly TRBD1 (6 bases). The CDR3 length is 14 residues. Germline-derived CDR1 and CDR2 are MNHEY and SMNVEV (reference sequence). With 5 bases removed from V and 3 bases from J, the gap between germline ends came to 11 bases. The CDR3 spells CASSPTGYNQPQHF. The CDR3 bases are TGTGCCAGCAGTCCGACAGGTTACAATCAGCCCCAGCATTTT.

The chain is built from TRBV4-3 and TRBJ1-5; the D is unclear. The V end was cut by 0 bases, the J end by 5 bases, with 5 bases between. The CDR3 has 13 amino acids. Germline CDR1 LGHNA, CDR2 YSLEER. In nucleotides, the CDR3 is TGCGCCAGCAGCCAAGAACGGGATCAGCCCCAGCATTTT. Its protein product is CASSQERDQPQHF.

The rearrangement joins TRBV6-4 to TRBJ2-1, with 8 bases fitting TRBD1. V shed 3 bases and J 4 bases; nucleotides not matched to a gene: 5. Germline values: CDR1 MRHNA, CDR2 SNTAGT. CDR3 size: 15 residues. Here the CDR3 reads CASSEQTGEYNEQFF. The DNA for the CDR3 is TGTGCCAGCAGTGAACAGACAGGGGAGTACAATGAGCAGTTCTTC.

The chain uses TRBV5-1 and TRBJ1-1; possibly TRBD1 for D (5 bases). CDR1 and CDR2 (germline): SGHRS, YFSETQ. The CDR3 has 16 amino acids. V was cut by 0 bases and J by 8 bases, with 20 bases left in between. The CDR3 DNA is TGCGCCAGCAGCTTGGTGGTAGGGACTGCAATACCCGAAGCTTTCTTT. Translation gives CASSLVVGTAIPEAFF.